This entry is about one T cell receptor beta chain. The CDR3 totals 17 residues. Germline CDR1 is SGHTA and CDR2 is FQGNSA. Trimming left V 5 bases short and J 7 bases short, with 21 bases between. The record originates from a study of blood T cell repertoires in COVID-19. Study overall: COVID-19 samples, acute and convalescent, were from the United States, Italy and Spain. From T cells, B-cell-depleted T cells, or PBMCs came the material, which was cDNA or gDNA.

The authors' processing: Cell counts per sample came from amplifying reference gene primers. TCRdb keeps only in-frame clones here, not all; method: immunoSEQ multiplex PCR. V, J and clone size are taken as reported in that table, and D and trimming were inferred from the DNA itself. The table includes tens of thousands of clones, 79% detected once. The chain joins TRBV7-2 to TRBJ1-6; D perhaps matches TRBD1 (6 bases). What was sequenced was peripheral blood. This clonotype was sampled from a human donor in a cohort sampled during active COVID-19. The CDR3 bases are TGTGCCAGCAGCGCGACAGGTTTGAGACGGATCAATTCACCCCTCCACTTT. Protein: CASSATGLRRINSPLHF. The full variable domain, with the rest looked up from reference TRBV7-2 and TRBJ1-6, is GAGVSQSPSNKVTEKGKDVELRCDPISGHTALYWYRQSLGQGLEFLIYFQGNSAPDKSGLPSDRFSAERTGGSVSTLTIQRTQQEDSAVYLCASSATGLRRINSPLHFGNGTRLTVT.